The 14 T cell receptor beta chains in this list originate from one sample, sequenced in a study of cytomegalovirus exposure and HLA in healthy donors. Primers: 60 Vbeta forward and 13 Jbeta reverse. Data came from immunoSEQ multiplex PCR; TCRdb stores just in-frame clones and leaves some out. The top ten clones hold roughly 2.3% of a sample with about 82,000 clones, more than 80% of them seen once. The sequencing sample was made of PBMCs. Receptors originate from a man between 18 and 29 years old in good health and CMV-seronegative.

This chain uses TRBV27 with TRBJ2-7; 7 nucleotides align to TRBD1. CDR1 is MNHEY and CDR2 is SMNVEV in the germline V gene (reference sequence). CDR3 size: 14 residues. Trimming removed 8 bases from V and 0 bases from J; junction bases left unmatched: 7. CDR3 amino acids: CASHRGPSSYEQYF. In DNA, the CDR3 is TGTGCCAGCCACAGGGGCCCTAGCTCCTACGAGCAGTACTTC.

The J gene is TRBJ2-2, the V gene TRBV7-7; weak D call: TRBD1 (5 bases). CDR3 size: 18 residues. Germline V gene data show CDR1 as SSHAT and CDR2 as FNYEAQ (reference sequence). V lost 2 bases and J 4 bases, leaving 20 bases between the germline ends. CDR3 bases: TGTGCCAGCAGCTTAAAACCGGTGGGGCGAACTTTCACCGGGGAGCTGTTTTTT. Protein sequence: CASSLKPVGRTFTGELFF. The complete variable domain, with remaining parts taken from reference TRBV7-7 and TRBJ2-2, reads GAGVSQSPRYKVTKRGQDVTLRCDPISSHATLYWYQQALGQGPEFLTYFNYEAQPDKSGLPSDRFSAERPEGSISTLTIQRTEQRDSAMYRCASSLKPVGRTFTGELFFGEGSRLTVL.

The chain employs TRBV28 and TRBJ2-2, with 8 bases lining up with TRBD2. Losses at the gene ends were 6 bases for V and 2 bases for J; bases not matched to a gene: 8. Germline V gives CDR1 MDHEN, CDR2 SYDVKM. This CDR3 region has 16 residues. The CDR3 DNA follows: TGTGCCAGCAGCCAAGGAACTAGCGGTAACACCGGGGAGCTGTTTTTT. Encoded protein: CASSQGTSGNTGELFF. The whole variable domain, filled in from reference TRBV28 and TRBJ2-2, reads DVKVTQSSRYLVKRTGEKVFLECVQDMDHENMFWYRQDPGLGLRLIYFSYDVKMKEKGDIPEGYSVSREKKERFSLILESASTNQTSMYLCASSQGTSGNTGELFFGEGSRLTVL.

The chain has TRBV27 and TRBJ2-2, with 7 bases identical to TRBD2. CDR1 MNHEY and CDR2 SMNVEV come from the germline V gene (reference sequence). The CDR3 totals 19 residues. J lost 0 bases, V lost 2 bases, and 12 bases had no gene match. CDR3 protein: CASSLDLPGRGANTGELFF. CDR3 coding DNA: TGTGCCAGCAGTTTAGACCTACCAGGTCGGGGGGCGAACACCGGGGAGCTGTTTTTT.

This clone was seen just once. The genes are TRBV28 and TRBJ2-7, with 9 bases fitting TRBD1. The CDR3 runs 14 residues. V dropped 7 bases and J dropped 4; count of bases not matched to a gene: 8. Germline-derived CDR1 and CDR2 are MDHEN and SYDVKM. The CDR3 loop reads CASTETGGGYEQYF. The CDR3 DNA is TGTGCCAGCACCGAGACAGGGGGGGGGTACGAGCAGTACTTC.

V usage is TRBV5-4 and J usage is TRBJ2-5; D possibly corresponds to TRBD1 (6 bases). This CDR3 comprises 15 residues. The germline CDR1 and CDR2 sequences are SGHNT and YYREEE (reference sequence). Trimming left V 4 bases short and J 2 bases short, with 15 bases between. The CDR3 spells CASSVQGPRQETQYF. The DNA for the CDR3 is TGTGCCAGCAGCGTGCAGGGGCCGCGGCAAGAGACCCAGTACTTC. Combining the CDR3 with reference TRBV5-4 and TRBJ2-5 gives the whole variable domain ETGVTQSPTHLIKTRGQQVTLRCSSQSGHNTVSWYQQALGQGPQFIFQYYREEENGRGNFPPRFSGLQFPNYSSELNVNALELDDSALYLCASSVQGPRQETQYFGPGTRLLVL.

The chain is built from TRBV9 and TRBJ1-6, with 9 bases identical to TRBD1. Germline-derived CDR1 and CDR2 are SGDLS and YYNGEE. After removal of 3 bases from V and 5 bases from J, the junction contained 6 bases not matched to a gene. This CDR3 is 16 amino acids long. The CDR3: CASSAGTGSNNSPLHF. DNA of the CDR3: TGTGCCAGCAGCGCCGGGACAGGGTCTAATAATTCACCCCTCCACTTT.

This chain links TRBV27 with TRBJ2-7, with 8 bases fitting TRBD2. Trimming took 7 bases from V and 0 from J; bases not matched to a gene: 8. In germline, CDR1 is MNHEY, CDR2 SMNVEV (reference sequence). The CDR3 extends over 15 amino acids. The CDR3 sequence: CASTRGGTNSYEQYF. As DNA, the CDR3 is TGTGCCAGCACCCGGGGGGGGACCAACTCCTACGAGCAGTACTTC.

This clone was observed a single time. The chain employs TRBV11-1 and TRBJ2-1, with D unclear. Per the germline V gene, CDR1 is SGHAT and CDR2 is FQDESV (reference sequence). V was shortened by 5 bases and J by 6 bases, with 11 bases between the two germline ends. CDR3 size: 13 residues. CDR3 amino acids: CASSPHPGNEQFF. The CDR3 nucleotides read TGTGCCAGCAGCCCGCACCCCGGCAATGAGCAGTTCTTC.

Here the CDR3 reads CASRTPGRQGPDTF. CDR3 bases: TGTGCCAGCAGGACACCAGGACGCCAGGGTCCGGACACCTTC. The J gene is TRBJ1-2, the V gene TRBV28, with a tentative D call TRBD1 (5 bases). This CDR3 contains 14 residues. Trimming took off 6 bases at V and 12 bases at J, with 23 bases between the two ends. Germline CDR1 MDHEN, CDR2 SYDVKM.

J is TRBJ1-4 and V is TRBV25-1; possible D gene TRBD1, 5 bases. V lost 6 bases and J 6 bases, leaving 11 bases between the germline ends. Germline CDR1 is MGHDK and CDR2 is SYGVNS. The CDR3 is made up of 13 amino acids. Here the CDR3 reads CASRSGIYEKLFF. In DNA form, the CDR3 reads TGTGCCAGCAGATCAGGGATTTATGAAAAACTGTTTTTT.

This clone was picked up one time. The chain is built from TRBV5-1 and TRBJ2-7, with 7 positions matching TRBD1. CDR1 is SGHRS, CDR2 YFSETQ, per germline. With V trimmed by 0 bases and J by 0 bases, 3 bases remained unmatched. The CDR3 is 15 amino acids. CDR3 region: CASSLVGGSSYEQYF. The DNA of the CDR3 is TGCGCCAGCAGCTTGGTAGGGGGCAGCTCCTACGAGCAGTACTTC.

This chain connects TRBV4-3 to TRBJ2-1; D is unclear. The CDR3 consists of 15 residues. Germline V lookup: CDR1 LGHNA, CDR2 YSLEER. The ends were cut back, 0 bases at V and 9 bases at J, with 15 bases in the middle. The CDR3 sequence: CASSQDARGRCEQFF. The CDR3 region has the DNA TGCGCCAGCAGCCAAGATGCCCGCGGAAGGTGTGAGCAGTTCTTC.

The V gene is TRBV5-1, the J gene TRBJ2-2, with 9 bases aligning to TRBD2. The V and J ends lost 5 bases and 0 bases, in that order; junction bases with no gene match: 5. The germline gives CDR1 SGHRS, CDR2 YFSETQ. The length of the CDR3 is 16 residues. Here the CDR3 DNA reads TGCGCCAGCAGATCCCGACTAGCGGCGAACACCGGGGAGCTGTTTTTT. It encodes CASRSRLAANTGELFF. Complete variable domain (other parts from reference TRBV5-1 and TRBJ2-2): KAGVTQTPRYLIKTRGQQVTLSCSPISGHRSVSWYQQTPGQGLQFLFEYFSETQRNKGNFPGRFSGRQFSNSRSEMNVSTLELGDSALYLCASRSRLAANTGELFFGEGSRLTVL.